The 17 T cell receptor beta chains reported below all come from one sample, sequenced in a study of T-cell reconstitution after alpha-beta-depleted transplantation in children. The library targeted TCRbeta and was prepared with unique molecular identifiers. Using its own MiXCR run on the PCR reads, TCRdb lists one record per CDR3 protein. This table holds about 48,000 distinct CDR3 sequences, approximately 6.1% found once. The input for sequencing was PBMCs, mostly from graft donor cells, taken 60 days after TCRalphabeta/CD19-depleted stem cell transplant. These receptors came from a female patient aged 2-9 years who had a stem cell transplant for aplastic anemia, so the T cells may come from the graft donor.

CDR3 amino acids: CSARVGGSQETQYF. The DNA of the CDR3 is TGCAGTGCTAGAGTAGGGGGTTCGCAAGAGACCCAGTACTTC. V usage is TRBV20-1 and J usage is TRBJ2-5, with D perhaps matching TRBD1 (6 bases). Germline assignment: CDR1 DFQATT and CDR2 SNEGSKA (reference sequence). This CDR3 has 14 residues. The ends were cut back, 1 base at V and 2 bases at J, with 11 bases in the middle.

The sample holds many counts of this clonotype. V and J are TRBV20-1 and TRBJ2-1; no reliable D call. CDR3 length equals 13 residues. Trimming took off 8 bases at V and 0 bases at J, with 11 bases between the two ends. Germline V gene data show CDR1 as DFQATT and CDR2 as SNEGSKA (reference sequence). The CDR3 DNA follows: TGCAGTCAGAGCTTAAGCTCCTACAATGAGCAGTTCTTC. Amino acid sequence: CSQSLSSYNEQFF.

On this clonotype itself: A read error may produce the germline difference seen at one junction end. The V call is TRBV18, the J call TRBJ1-6; D is unclear. The length of the CDR3 is 14 residues. Germline V gene lookup returns CDR1 KGHSH and CDR2 LQKENI. For the CDR3, the DNA is TGTGCCAGCTCAAGCGGGCCTGATGATTCATCCCTCCACTTT. Its protein is CASSSGPDDSSLHF. Together with reference TRBV18 and TRBJ1-6, the CDR3 gives the full variable domain: NAGVMQNPRHLVRRRGQEARLRCSPMKGHSHVYWYRQLPEEGLKFMVYLQKENIIDESGMPKERFSAEFPKEGPSILRIQQVVRGDSAAYFCASSSGPDDSSLHFGNGTRLTVT.

This clonotype was seen only a few times. The chain has TRBV30 and TRBJ2-3; D remains unclear. Trimming pared 1 base from V and 8 bases from J, leaving 13 bases between. The CDR3 is 13 amino acids. The germline CDR1 and CDR2 sequences are GTSNPN and SVGIG (reference sequence). The DNA for the CDR3 is TGTGCCTGGAGTGCCCCCATGAGAGGTACGCAGTATTTT. It translates to CAWSAPMRGTQYF.

The chain has TRBV6-6 and TRBJ2-3; 8 nucleotides line up with TRBD2. CDR3 length: 16 residues. Germline V lookup: CDR1 MNHNY, CDR2 SVGAGI (reference sequence). Trimming at V came to 2 bases and at J to 1 base, leaving 5 bases not matched to a gene. Here the CDR3 reads CASSYELAVGTDTQYF. The CDR3 DNA reads TGTGCCAGCAGTTACGAACTAGCGGTTGGCACAGATACGCAGTATTTT.

This clonotype was seen a few times. This chain links TRBV3-1 with TRBJ2-7; D might be TRBD2 (6 bases). The CDR3 is 14 amino acids. The V gene lost 2 bases and the J gene lost 3 bases, with 11 bases spanning the gap. CDR1 and CDR2 (germline): LGHDT, YNNKEL (reference sequence). Here the CDR3 DNA reads TGTGCCAGCAGCCAAATGGAGGGAAACTACGAGCAGTACTTC. Its translation is CASSQMEGNYEQYF.

This clonotype was recorded many times. The chain has TRBV21-1 and TRBJ2-7; no DNA check was done on the table's D call, TRBD1. TRBV21-1 is shown as a pseudogene. The CDR3 has 13 amino acids. CDR3 nucleotides: TGTGCCAGCAGCAAAGTCGCAGGGGACGAGCAGTACTTC. It is translated as CASSKVAGDEQYF.

This clonotype was counted ten times or more. The chain recombines TRBV7-8 with TRBJ2-6, with D perhaps TRBD1 or TRBD2 (5 bases each). The V end was cut by 2 bases, the J end by 0 bases, with 17 bases between. The CDR3 contains 19 residues. Germline CDR1 is SGHVS and CDR2 is FQNEAQ. CDR3 in DNA: TGTGCCAGCAGCTTAAGGGACCCTTCATTATTCTCTGGGGCCAACGTCCTGACTTTC. It encodes CASSLRDPSLFSGANVLTF.

The V call is TRBV20-1, the J call TRBJ1-2, with TRBD1 matching 9 bases. CDR1 DFQATT and CDR2 SNEGSKA come from the germline V gene (reference sequence). With V trimmed by 6 bases and J by 4 bases, 3 bases remained unmatched. The CDR3 is 12 residues long. CDR3: CSAGQGTYGYTF. The CDR3 nucleotides read TGCAGTGCGGGACAGGGAACCTATGGCTACACCTTC.

The chain employs TRBV7-7 and TRBJ2-2; 7 bases are shared with TRBD1. Germline CDR1 reads SSHAT; CDR2 reads FNYEAQ (reference sequence). V gave up 8 bases and J gave up 1 base; unmatched junction bases: 1. This CDR3 has 13 amino acids. In DNA, the CDR3 is TGTGCCAGCGGACAGGAGAACACCGGGGAGCTGTTTTTT. This translates into CASGQENTGELFF.

This clonotype was seen at least ten times. The chain is built from TRBV7-2 and TRBJ2-7; 10 positions match TRBD2. CDR3 length: 16 residues. From germline, CDR1 is SGHTA and CDR2 FQGNSA. Trimming took 3 bases from V and 2 from J; bases not matched to a gene: 7. CDR3 residues: CASSFKSGGATYEQYF. CDR3 coding DNA: TGTGCCAGCAGCTTCAAAAGCGGGGGGGCCACCTACGAGCAGTACTTC.

Many counts were recorded for this clonotype. The chain employs TRBV20-1 and TRBJ2-7, with 7 bases matching TRBD1. V was clipped by 2 bases and J by 0 bases; unmatched bases: 4. Per germline, CDR1 DFQATT and CDR2 SNEGSKA (reference sequence). The CDR3 has 14 residues. The CDR3 spells CSARTGQISYEQYV. Written as DNA, the CDR3 is TGCAGTGCTAGAACGGGACAGATCTCCTACGAGCAGTACGTC.

This clonotype was seen many times. The V call is TRBV27, the J call TRBJ2-3; D might be TRBD2 (6 bases). Trimming left V 1 base short and J 2 bases short, with 13 bases between. This CDR3 spans 16 amino acids. In germline, CDR1 is MNHEY, CDR2 SMNVEV (reference sequence). DNA for the CDR3: TGTGCCAGCAGTTTATTTGGCGGGGCCACCACAGATACGCAGTATTTT. This gives the protein CASSLFGGATTDTQYF.

The V call is TRBV4-2, the J call TRBJ2-1; 8 nucleotides align to TRBD2. Germline V lookup: CDR1 LGHNA, CDR2 YNFKEQ. CDR3 length: 16 residues. V trimming: 3 bases; J trimming: 10 bases; junction bases outside the gene matches: 14. DNA for the CDR3: TGTGCCAGCAGCCAGGAATCTAGCGGGTCTTTGGGGGAGCAGTTCTTC. Translated, it gives CASSQESSGSLGEQFF.

This clonotype has at least ten counts. This chain connects TRBV7-3 to TRBJ2-4, with 7 bases matching TRBD1. This CDR3 has 13 amino acids. CDR1 and CDR2 (germline): SGHTA, FQGTGA. V dropped 5 bases and J dropped 6; count of bases not matched to a gene: 4. The CDR3 coding sequence is TGTGCCAGCAGCCAACAGGGGAGAAACATTCAGTACTTC. Translation: CASSQQGRNIQYF.

In this sample, this clonotype turned up many times. CDR3 sequence: CASSLVNRVGEQFF. CDR3 bases: TGTGCCAGCAGTTTAGTGAACAGGGTCGGTGAGCAGTTCTTC. V gene TRBV12-3 or TRBV12-4 combines with J gene TRBJ2-1; possible D gene TRBD1, 6 bases. This CDR3 comprises 14 residues. The ends were cut back, 1 base at V and 9 bases at J, with 13 bases in the middle.

The sample holds many counts of this clonotype. The chain uses TRBV15 and TRBJ2-7; no clear D gene. CDR1 LNHNV and CDR2 YYDKDF come from the germline V gene (reference sequence). The length of the CDR3 is 16 residues. V was pared by 0 bases and J by 0 bases, with 12 bases between. The CDR3 sequence is CATSRDMLVSSYEQYF. In nucleotides, the CDR3 is TGTGCCACCAGCAGAGATATGCTAGTGAGCTCCTACGAGCAGTACTTC.